Following are 8 T cell receptor beta chains from one sample sequenced in a study of CD4 T cells in relation to SARS-CoV-2 and coronaviruses. Measured with immunoSEQ multiplex PCR; TCRdb has only the in-frame clones, and not every one. The sample has roughly 23,000 clones, under 85% seen once. Their antigens remain unidentified. Unexposed donor CD4+ T cells date from about 2010-2018, before the COVID-19 pandemic. After ten to eleven days of culture, CD4+ T cells were isolated. The sample comprised CD4+ T cells from PBMCs, cultured in vitro. These receptors were obtained from a human donor in good health.

The gene calls are TRBV27 and TRBJ1-2; 8 nucleotides agree with TRBD1. Unmatched junction bases numbered 9, after V lost 5 bases and J lost 4 bases. CDR3 size: 15 residues. From germline, CDR1 is MNHEY and CDR2 SMNVEV (reference sequence). In DNA, the CDR3 is TGTGCCAGCAGTGCCCACAGGGGGGGTAGCTATGGCTACACCTTC. Its protein is CASSAHRGGSYGYTF.

The chain combines TRBV9 with TRBJ1-1, with D maybe TRBD1 (6 bases). CDR1 is SGDLS and CDR2 is YYNGEE in the germline V gene. Trimming removed 6 bases from V and 11 bases from J, with 23 bases in between. This CDR3 contains 14 residues. CDR3 DNA: TGTGCCAGCACCACCGGGACAAGGGGAGTATCGGCTTTCTTT. This sequence encodes CASTTGTRGVSAFF.

The chain combines TRBV9 with TRBJ2-3; maybe TRBD1 (5 bases). Between the trimmed V and J ends, which lost 2 bases and 5 bases, there was a span of 12 bases. There are 14 residues in the CDR3. Germline lookup yields CDR1 SGDLS and CDR2 YYNGEE. CDR3 nucleotide sequence: TGTGCCAGCAGCGTCACCGGACACGAAGATACGCAGTATTTT. Protein: CASSVTGHEDTQYF.

J is TRBJ1-1 and V is TRBV18; tentative D call: TRBD1 (5 bases). The length of the CDR3 is 15 residues. With 3 bases removed from V and 3 bases from J, the gap between germline ends came to 14 bases. CDR1 is KGHSH, CDR2 LQKENI, per germline. CDR3 loop: CASSPIQGPDTEAFF. The CDR3, as DNA: TGTGCCAGCTCACCGATTCAGGGTCCCGACACTGAAGCTTTCTTT.

The CDR3 sequence is CASRTRTGGITEAFF. DNA of the CDR3: TGTGCCAGCAGGACAAGGACAGGGGGCATCACTGAAGCTTTCTTT. The V and J genes are TRBV28 and TRBJ1-1; 11 nucleotides line up with TRBD1. Germline values: CDR1 MDHEN, CDR2 SYDVKM. The J segment lost 4 bases and the V segment lost 6 bases, leaving 7 bases of the junction unmatched. This CDR3 region has 15 residues.

This clone is categorized as medium-sized (0.01 to 0.1%). The chain carries TRBV28 and TRBJ2-2; D ambiguous. There are 14 residues in the CDR3. The V end was cut by 5 bases, the J end by 7 bases, with 14 bases between. Per the germline V gene, CDR1 is MDHEN and CDR2 is SYDVKM. CDR3 DNA sequence: TGTGCCAGCAGTGTGACACCGGAACACGGGGAGCTGTTTTTT. It translates to CASSVTPEHGELFF. Drawing the rest from reference TRBV28 and TRBJ2-2, the complete variable domain is DVKVTQSSRYLVKRTGEKVFLECVQDMDHENMFWYRQDPGLGLRLIYFSYDVKMKEKGDIPEGYSVSREKKERFSLILESASTNQTSMYLCASSVTPEHGELFFGEGSRLTVL.

The rearrangement joins TRBV19 to TRBJ2-1; D is perhaps TRBD2 (6 bases). Per the germline V gene, CDR1 is LNHDA and CDR2 is SQIVND (reference sequence). CDR3 length: 14 amino acids. Trimming pared 5 bases from V and 9 bases from J, leaving 17 bases between. The CDR3 reads CASSPWEEGAEQFF. The CDR3 DNA follows: TGTGCCAGTAGTCCGTGGGAGGAGGGTGCTGAGCAGTTCTTC.

V gene TRBV15 combines with J gene TRBJ2-5; 13 positions agree with TRBD2. This CDR3 has 17 amino acids. Germline CDR1 is LNHNV and CDR2 is YYDKDF (reference sequence). J gave up 5 bases and V 5 bases, and 11 bases lay outside the gene matches. CDR3 sequence (DNA): TGTGCCACCAGCCCCAGGACTAGCGGGAGAAGGGGGGAGACCCAGTACTTC. Translation gives CATSPRTSGRRGETQYF.